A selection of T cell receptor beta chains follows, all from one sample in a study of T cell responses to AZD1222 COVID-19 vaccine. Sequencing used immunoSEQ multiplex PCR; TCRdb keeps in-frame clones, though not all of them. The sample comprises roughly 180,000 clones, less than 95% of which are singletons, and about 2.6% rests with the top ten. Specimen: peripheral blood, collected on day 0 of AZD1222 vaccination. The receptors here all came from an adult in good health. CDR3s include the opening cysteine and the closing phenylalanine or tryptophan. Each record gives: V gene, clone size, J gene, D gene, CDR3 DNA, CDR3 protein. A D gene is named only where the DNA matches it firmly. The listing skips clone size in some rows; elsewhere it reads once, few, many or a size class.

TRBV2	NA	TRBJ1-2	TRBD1	TGTGCCAGCAGTGATGGGGGGACAGGGGACCGCCCGTATGGCTACACCTTC	CASSDGGTGDRPYGYTF
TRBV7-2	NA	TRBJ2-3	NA	TGTGCCAGCAGCTTAGTTACTACGGGCACAGATACGCAGTATTTT	CASSLVTTGTDTQYF
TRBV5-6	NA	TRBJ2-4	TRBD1	TGTGCCAGCAGCCCGGGGACAGGCGTTCAGTACTTC	CASSPGTGVQYF
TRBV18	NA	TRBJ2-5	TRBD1	TGTGCCAGCTCATTTCCGGGACAGCAAGAGACCCAGTACTTC	CASSFPGQQETQYF
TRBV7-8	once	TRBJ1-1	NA	TGTGCCAGCAGCTTAGCAGGGGATCCTGAAGCTTTCTTT	CASSLAGDPEAFF
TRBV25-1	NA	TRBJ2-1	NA	TGTGCCAGCATCCACGGGACGGACCTTCTCTTC	CASIHGTDLLF
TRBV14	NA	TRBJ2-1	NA	TGTGCCAGCAGCCTTCCGGGCCTCTGGGACCTCAATGAGCAGTTCTTC	CASSLPGLWDLNEQFF
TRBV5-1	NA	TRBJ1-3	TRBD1	TGCGCCAGCAGCGTGACAGGGAACTCTGGAAACACCATATATTTT	CASSVTGNSGNTIYF
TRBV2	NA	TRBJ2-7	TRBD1	TGTGCCAGCAGCTGGGGGACAGGGGGTTCCTACGAGCAGTACTTC	CASSWGTGGSYEQYF
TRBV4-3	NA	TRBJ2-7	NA	TGCGCCAGCAGCCAAGAGGACGGCGCCTACGAGCAGTACTTC	CASSQEDGAYEQYF
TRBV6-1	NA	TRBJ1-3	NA	TGTGCCAGCAGTGAACGTCGGGTGGGAAACACCATATATTTT	CASSERRVGNTIYF
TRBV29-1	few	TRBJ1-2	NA	TGCAGCGTTTTCTCCGGGACTTCGGAAGGCTACACCTTC	CSVFSGTSEGYTF
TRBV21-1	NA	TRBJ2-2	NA	TGTGCCAGCAGCTCCAAAGGGGAGAGCGGGGGACTAAACACCGGGGAGCTGTTTTTT	CASSSKGESGGLNTGELFF
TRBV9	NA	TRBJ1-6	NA	TGTGCCAGCAGCCCACCGGGACATGATAATTCACCCCTCCACTTT	CASSPPGHDNSPLHF
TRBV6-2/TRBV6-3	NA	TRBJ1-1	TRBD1	TGTGCCAGCAGTTCACAGGGGGCGAGGGAGGGGACTGAAGCTTTCTTT	CASSSQGAREGTEAFF
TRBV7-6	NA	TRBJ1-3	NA	TGTGCCAGCAGCTTAGACAAGAGCTCTGGAAACACCATATATTTT	CASSLDKSSGNTIYF
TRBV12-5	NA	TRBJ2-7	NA	TGTGCTAGTGCCTTGAGAGCCGGAGCCTACGAGCAGTACTTC	CASALRAGAYEQYF
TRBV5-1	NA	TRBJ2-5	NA	TGCGCCAGCAGTCTTAATGGACCGCGGGAAGAGACCCAGTACTTC	CASSLNGPREETQYF
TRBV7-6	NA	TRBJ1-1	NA	TGTGCCAGCAGCTTAGTTCCCGGGAATGAAGCTTTCTTT	CASSLVPGNEAFF
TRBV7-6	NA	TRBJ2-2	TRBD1	TGTGCCAGCAGCACGGGACAGGGAAGCCCCGGGGAGCTGTTTTTT	CASSTGQGSPGELFF
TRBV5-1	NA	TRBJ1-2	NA	TGCGCCAGCAGCTACGACAGGATCTATGGCTACACCTTC	CASSYDRIYGYTF
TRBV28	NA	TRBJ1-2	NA	TGTGCCAGCGGGACTATGAACTATGGCTACACCTTC	CASGTMNYGYTF
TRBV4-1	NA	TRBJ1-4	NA	TGCGCCAGCAGCCAAGAAGTAACGGGCGCAACTAATGAAAAACTGTTTTTT	CASSQEVTGATNEKLFF
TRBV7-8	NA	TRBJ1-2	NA	TGTGCCAGCGGGATTGGGGCATCAGCTAACTATGGCTACACCTTC	CASGIGASANYGYTF